This T cell receptor (beta chain) originates from a study of human T cells and chemical hapten exposure. Study overall: Per-sample TCR yield variation was attributed mainly to small pooled library volume differences.

This clonotype has at least ten counts. As to time point: patch test 2, 6 weeks after DPC sensitization. Treatment noted: therapeutic diphenylcyclopropenone sensitization with weekly scalp DPC. Before extraction, the whole blood was not fractionated, and total RNA was taken from it. TCRdb re-called the RACE reads with MiXCR, one entry per CDR3 protein. Of some 84,000 distinct CDR3 sequences listed, about 10% are singletons. The source was whole blood, collected in connection with sensitization to the hapten diphenylcyclopropenone (DPC). This TCR was sampled from a woman between 50 and 59 years old with alopecia areata. Some clones in this sample may be carry-over from other donors' samples.

The DNA for the CDR3 is TGTGCCATCAGCAAAGGACCGAGCTCCTACAATGAGCAGTTCTTC. Translated: CAISKGPSSYNEQFF. The V gene is TRBV10-3, the J gene TRBJ2-1; D is undetermined. The ends were cut back, 6 bases at V and 0 bases at J, with 12 bases in the middle. Germline V gene sequence: CDR1 ENHRY, CDR2 SYGVKD. This CDR3 comprises 15 residues.